Shown below are 9 T cell receptor beta chains from a single sample sequenced in a study of CD8+ T cells in alopecia areata (dated by TCRdb to the late 2010s). This specimen's treatment or condition label, per the study, means: oral pan-JAK inhibitor, 5-10 mg twice daily. Library preparation was by the immunoSEQ multiplex PCR assay. RNA was extracted from all samples and reverse transcribed into cDNA as template for TCR sequencing. TCRdb obtained this table from immuneACCESS and retained in-frame rearrangements with V and J assigned. These tables miss some clones; where compared with another copy, unresolved V genes account for less than half of the shortfall, and the remainder is unexplained. This sample comprises about 180,000 clones, about three fifths of them detected only once. The top ten constitute 16% of the sample. This material consisted of CD4+ T cells sorted from blood, taken between weeks 55 and 65, from a patient treated with tofacitinib. The receptors were sampled from a human donor with alopecia areata.

In its sample, this clone was seen a few times. The chain carries TRBV6-1 and TRBJ2-2, with 7 bases matching TRBD2. Germline CDR1 and CDR2: MNHNS and SASEGT. This CDR3 spans 14 amino acids. The trim removed 6 bases at V and 0 bases at J, leaving 1 base unmatched. CDR3 sequence reads: CASSLAANTGELFF. The CDR3, as DNA: TGTGCCAGCAGCCTAGCGGCGAACACCGGGGAGCTGTTTTTT.

The chain employs TRBV6-6 and TRBJ2-3; D is ambiguous. The CDR3 has 15 residues. V lost 1 base, J lost 5 bases, and 13 bases lay in between. CDR1 is MNHNY and CDR2 is SVGAGI in the germline V gene (reference sequence). The CDR3 here is CASSYYPNDGDTQYF. The CDR3 nucleotides read TGTGCCAGCAGTTACTATCCGAACGATGGAGATACGCAGTATTTT.

V usage is TRBV29-1 and J usage is TRBJ1-2, with unresolved D. The CDR3 extends over 11 amino acids. Deletions cut 4 bases from V and 8 bases from J, with 11 bases between. Germline V gene sequence: CDR1 SQVTM, CDR2 ANQGSEA. For the CDR3, the DNA is TGCAGCGTTGTAAGGGTCTGGGGCTACACCTTC. Translation: CSVVRVWGYTF.

This clone was detected only a few times. V usage is TRBV13 and J usage is TRBJ1-2; D remains unclear. The CDR3 totals 13 residues. CDR1 is PRHDT and CDR2 is FYEKMQ in the germline V gene (reference sequence). Trimming left V 5 bases short and J 6 bases short, with 13 bases between. CDR3 coding DNA: TGTGCCAGCAGCCAAAGGCGCCGGGATGGCTACACCTTC. Translating gives CASSQRRRDGYTF.

J is TRBJ2-3 and V is TRBV11-2, with D unclear. With 2 bases removed from V and 1 base from J, the gap between germline ends came to 10 bases. Germline values: CDR1 SGHAT, CDR2 FQNNGV. This CDR3 contains 15 residues. The CDR3 region is CASSLNGFRTDTQYF. The CDR3 region has the DNA TGTGCCAGCAGCTTAAACGGGTTCCGCACAGATACGCAGTATTTT.

The genes are TRBV14 and TRBJ1-1; a weak D match, TRBD1 (5 bases). This CDR3 has 13 amino acids. Germline V CDR1 and CDR2: SGHDN, FVKESK. V was trimmed by 2 bases and J by 5 bases, leaving 9 bases between them. The CDR3 DNA sequence: TGTGCCAGCAGCCAATTTTGGGGGACTGAAGCTTTCTTT. Translation: CASSQFWGTEAFF.

This clone was seen a handful of times. One end of the junction is discordant with germline, which a read error may explain. V is TRBV6-5 and J is TRBJ1-2; unclear D gene. The CDR3 is 14 residues long. The germline CDR1 and CDR2 sequences are MNHEY and SVGAGI. DNA of the CDR3: TGTGCCAGCACTTACGGAGCTCTTAACTATGGCTACACCTTC. It translates to CASTYGALNYGYTF.

This sequence joins TRBV9 and TRBJ1-4; unclear D gene. This CDR3 region has 13 residues. The germline V gene has CDR1 SGDLS and CDR2 YYNGEE. The ends were cut back, 0 bases at V and 6 bases at J, with 6 bases in the middle. The DNA of the CDR3 is TGTGCCAGCAGCGTAGTGCCGGATGAAAAACTGTTTTTT. This sequence encodes CASSVVPDEKLFF.

This clone was picked up a small number of times. The rearrangement joins TRBV7-8 to TRBJ1-5; no clear D. CDR1 and CDR2 (germline): SGHVS, FQNEAQ. CDR3 size: 15 residues. Trimming cost V 3 bases and J 7 bases, with 16 bases left between them. The DNA of the CDR3 is TGTGCCAGCAGCTTTCGGGAAGGGAGTGGACAGCCCCAGCATTTT. This translates into CASSFREGSGQPQHF.